These 5 T cell receptor beta chains were all obtained from the same sample, sequenced in a study of T cells expressing NK-cell markers. TCRdb re-analyzed the 5' RACE reads; it lists each CDR3 protein once, without DNA. This table lists 200,000 to 300,000 distinct CDR3 sequences. The sequenced sample consisted of blood T cells: a sorted CD56 or NKG2C T cell subset, CD4+ or CD8+ T cells, or bulk PBMC T cells (not recorded which). The receptors shown here come from a woman aged 18 to 75 in good health.

The chain couples TRBV20-1 to TRBJ2-1; with no DNA, the TCRdb D assignment of TRBD2 cannot be verified. The CDR3 length is 13 residues. Per the germline V gene, CDR1 is DFQATT and CDR2 is SNEGSKA (reference sequence). The CDR3 sequence: CSTRLADPNEQFF.

The V gene is TRBV20-1, the J gene TRBJ2-5; checking the TCRdb D call of TRBD1 is not possible without DNA. CDR3 length equals 12 residues. CDR1 is DFQATT, CDR2 SNEGSKA, per germline (reference sequence). The CDR3 loop is CSSSPGGETQYF.

The rearrangement uses TRBV15 and TRBJ1-1; TCRdb calls TRBD1, which cannot be checked without DNA. This CDR3 has 17 residues. CDR1 is LNHNV, CDR2 YYDKDF, per germline (reference sequence). CDR3 protein: CATSTRQGGLRNTEAFF.

The chain couples TRBV7-8 to TRBJ2-2. The CDR3 has 13 residues. Germline lookup yields CDR1 SGHVS and CDR2 FQNEAQ. CDR3 sequence: CASSPSRGGELFF.

This chain uses TRBV12-3 or TRBV12-4 with TRBJ2-1; TCRdb reports TRBD1, a call that lacks DNA to check it against. The CDR3 is 14 residues long. The chain's CDR3 is CASSLGTGVPEQFF.